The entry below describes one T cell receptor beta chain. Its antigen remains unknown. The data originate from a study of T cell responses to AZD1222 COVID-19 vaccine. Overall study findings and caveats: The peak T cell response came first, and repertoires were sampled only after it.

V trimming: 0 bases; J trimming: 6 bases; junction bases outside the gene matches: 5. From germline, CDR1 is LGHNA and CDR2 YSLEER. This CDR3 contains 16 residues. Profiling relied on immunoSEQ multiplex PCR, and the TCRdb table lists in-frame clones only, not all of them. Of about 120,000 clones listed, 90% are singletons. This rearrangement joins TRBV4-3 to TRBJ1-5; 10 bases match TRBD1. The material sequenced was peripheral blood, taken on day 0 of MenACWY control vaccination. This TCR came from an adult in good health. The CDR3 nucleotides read TGCGCCAGCAGCCAAGATGTTGGACAGGGGGGTCAGCCCCAGCATTTT. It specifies CASSQDVGQGGQPQHF.